Listed below are T cell receptor beta chains from one sample, sequenced in a study of T cells in Graves' hyperthyroidism and ophthalmopathy. TCRdb re-called the multiplex PCR reads through MiXCR, storing one row per CDR3 protein. The sample contains around 620,000 distinct CDR3 sequences, under 60% of which appear only once. Sequenced material: peripheral blood or thyroid tissue (not recorded which). The receptor set was obtained from an adult woman with Graves' disease, either hyperthyroidism or ophthalmopathy (not recorded which). CDR3s include the opening cysteine and the closing phenylalanine or tryptophan. Each record gives: clone size, D gene, J gene, V gene, CDR3 DNA, CDR3 protein. The D gene is left open where the match is weak. Part of the rows lack a size; the others show once, few, many or a class for expanded clones.

clone size: many
D gene: .
J gene: TRBJ2-2
V gene: TRBV12-3/TRBV12-4
CDR3 DNA: TGTGCCAGCAGTTTAAATCCTGGGTTAGCGGAGCTGTTTTTT
CDR3 protein: CASSLNPGLAELFF

clone size: .
D gene: .
J gene: TRBJ2-2
V gene: TRBV7-7
CDR3 DNA: TGTGCTAGCAGCGCCGATCCCGGGGAGCTGTTTTTT
CDR3 protein: CASSADPGELFF

clone size: .
D gene: .
J gene: TRBJ1-4
V gene: TRBV7-8
CDR3 DNA: TGTGCCAGCAGCCAAAGGGTCGGTTATGAAAAACTGTTTTTT
CDR3 protein: CASSQRVGYEKLFF

clone size: few
D gene: TRBD1
J gene: TRBJ1-5
V gene: TRBV10-3
CDR3 DNA: TGTGCCATCAGTCCGGGACAGGGGAATCAGCCCCAGCATTTT
CDR3 protein: CAISPGQGNQPQHF

clone size: many
D gene: .
J gene: TRBJ2-5
V gene: TRBV7-9
CDR3 DNA: TGTGCCAGCAGCTTGGGTAAAGGAGAGACCCAGTACTTC
CDR3 protein: CASSLGKGETQYF

clone size: .
D gene: TRBD1
J gene: TRBJ1-1
V gene: TRBV12-3/TRBV12-4
CDR3 DNA: TGTGCCAGCAGTCCCCTAGACAGGGGAGGGGACGGTGAAGCTTTCTTT
CDR3 protein: CASSPLDRGGDGEAFF

clone size: many
D gene: .
J gene: TRBJ1-5
V gene: TRBV28
CDR3 DNA: TGTGCCAGCAGACTCGACTTAGTGGGTCAGCCCCAGCATTTT
CDR3 protein: CASRLDLVGQPQHF

clone size: many
D gene: .
J gene: TRBJ1-2
V gene: TRBV6-5
CDR3 DNA: TGTGCCAGCAGCCCCGGGGGATCAAACTATGGCTACACCTTC
CDR3 protein: CASSPGGSNYGYTF

clone size: many
D gene: TRBD1
J gene: TRBJ2-5
V gene: TRBV28
CDR3 DNA: TGTGCCAGCAGTTTAGCCGAGACAGGGGAGGAGACCCAGTACTTC
CDR3 protein: CASSLAETGEETQYF

clone size: .
D gene: .
J gene: TRBJ2-7
V gene: TRBV12-3/TRBV12-4
CDR3 DNA: TGTGCCAGCAGTTTAGAGTCCAACGAGCAGTACTTC
CDR3 protein: CASSLESNEQYF

clone size: .
D gene: TRBD1
J gene: TRBJ1-2
V gene: TRBV5-1
CDR3 DNA: TGCGCCAGCAGCCCAAGACAGGGGCTGGGAGGCTACACCTTC
CDR3 protein: CASSPRQGLGGYTF

clone size: once
D gene: TRBD1
J gene: TRBJ1-2
V gene: TRBV5-1
CDR3 DNA: TGCGCCAGCAGCTTGGAGGACAGGCGGGGGTACACCTTC
CDR3 protein: CASSLEDRRGYTF

clone size: many
D gene: TRBD1
J gene: TRBJ2-7
V gene: TRBV6-1
CDR3 DNA: TGTGCCAGCAGTGAACCGGGACAGCTTCCCTACGAGCAGTACTTC
CDR3 protein: CASSEPGQLPYEQYF

clone size: .
D gene: .
J gene: TRBJ1-5
V gene: TRBV10-3
CDR3 DNA: TGTGCCACCTTAGACAGGTACAATCAGCCCCAGCATTTT
CDR3 protein: CATLDRYNQPQHF

clone size: .
D gene: .
J gene: TRBJ1-2
V gene: TRBV15
CDR3 DNA: TGTGCCACCAGCAGAGAAACCGGGGGGTACTATGGCTACACCTTC
CDR3 protein: CATSRETGGYYGYTF

clone size: few
D gene: .
J gene: TRBJ1-3
V gene: TRBV7-9
CDR3 DNA: TGTGCCAGCAGCCGAACCTTCACTGGAAACACCATATATTTT
CDR3 protein: CASSRTFTGNTIYF

clone size: many
D gene: TRBD1
J gene: TRBJ2-2
V gene: TRBV24-1
CDR3 DNA: TGTGCCACCAGTGATCCCGGGACAGGGATTCCCGGGGAGCTGTTTTTT
CDR3 protein: CATSDPGTGIPGELFF

clone size: .
D gene: .
J gene: TRBJ2-1
V gene: TRBV7-2
CDR3 DNA: TGTGCCAGCAGCCTATACAGGGTCAATGAGCAGTTCTTC
CDR3 protein: CASSLYRVNEQFF

clone size: .
D gene: .
J gene: TRBJ2-5
V gene: TRBV2
CDR3 DNA: TGTGCCAGCAGCCAAGGGGCGGTTTTAATCACACAAGAGACCCAGTACTTC
CDR3 protein: CASSQGAVLITQETQYF

clone size: once
D gene: TRBD1
J gene: TRBJ1-4
V gene: TRBV5-1
CDR3 DNA: TGCGCCAGCATGTGGACAGGGCGGGAAAAACTGTTTTTT
CDR3 protein: CASMWTGREKLFF

clone size: many
D gene: TRBD2
J gene: TRBJ2-2
V gene: TRBV12-3/TRBV12-4
CDR3 DNA: TGTGCCAGCAGCCCTCGAACTAGCGGGGGGCTTTTGAGGGAGCTGTTTTTT
CDR3 protein: CASSPRTSGGLLRELFF

clone size: .
D gene: .
J gene: TRBJ2-7
V gene: TRBV15
CDR3 DNA: TGTGCCACCAGCAGTCGCCTGGACGCCGCCTACGAGCAGTACTTC
CDR3 protein: CATSSRLDAAYEQYF

clone size: .
D gene: TRBD2
J gene: TRBJ2-5
V gene: TRBV2
CDR3 DNA: TGTGCCAGCAGTGAAGCGCGTGGGCTAGCGGGGGACTTC
CDR3 protein: CASSEARGLAGDF

clone size: few
D gene: .
J gene: TRBJ2-2
V gene: TRBV3-1
CDR3 DNA: TGTGCCAGCAGGACCGCGAACACCGGGGAGCTGTTTTTT
CDR3 protein: CASRTANTGELFF

clone size: many
D gene: .
J gene: TRBJ2-5
V gene: TRBV4-1
CDR3 DNA: TGCGCCAGCAGCCAAGTGTTCGGCGGGAAACAAGAGACCCAGTACTTC
CDR3 protein: CASSQVFGGKQETQYF

clone size: .
D gene: .
J gene: TRBJ2-6
V gene: TRBV19
CDR3 DNA: TGTGCCAGCAGCCAACCATTGGGGGCCAACGTCCTGACTTTC
CDR3 protein: CASSQPLGANVLTF

clone size: few
D gene: .
J gene: TRBJ1-3
V gene: TRBV11-2
CDR3 DNA: TGTGCCAGCAGCTTTTTTAGGGTAGCGGGACTCGGAAACACCATATATTTT
CDR3 protein: CASSFFRVAGLGNTIYF

clone size: many
D gene: .
J gene: TRBJ1-2
V gene: TRBV2
CDR3 DNA: TGTGCCAGCAGTGAAACGGGGAGTTTTGGCTACACCTTC
CDR3 protein: CASSETGSFGYTF

clone size: many
D gene: TRBD1
J gene: TRBJ2-2
V gene: TRBV7-9
CDR3 DNA: TGTGCCAGCAGCCCCCCCCCGGGACAGACGAACACCGGGGAGCTGTTTTTT
CDR3 protein: CASSPPPGQTNTGELFF

clone size: .
D gene: .
J gene: TRBJ1-1
V gene: TRBV6-6
CDR3 DNA: TGTGCCAGCAGTTTGGTGGCGGGCTCTGAAGCTTTCTTT
CDR3 protein: CASSLVAGSEAFF

clone size: many
D gene: TRBD2
J gene: TRBJ2-2
V gene: TRBV12-3/TRBV12-4
CDR3 DNA: TGTGCCAGCAGGGATAGCGGGACCACCTCCGGGGAGCTGTTTTTT
CDR3 protein: CASRDSGTTSGELFF

clone size: .
D gene: .
J gene: TRBJ1-1
V gene: TRBV6-1
CDR3 DNA: TGTGCCAGCAATCCCCGGGCCCTGAACACTGAAGCTTTCTTT
CDR3 protein: CASNPRALNTEAFF

clone size: many
D gene: .
J gene: TRBJ1-6
V gene: TRBV12-3/TRBV12-4
CDR3 DNA: TGTGCCAGCAGTTTAGGGACTGTGGGTTCACCCCTCCACTTT
CDR3 protein: CASSLGTVGSPLHF

clone size: few
D gene: .
J gene: TRBJ2-6
V gene: TRBV29-1
CDR3 DNA: TGCAGCGTTGTAGGAGGGGGCGAGACAATTTCTGGGGCCAACGTCCTGACTTTC
CDR3 protein: CSVVGGGETISGANVLTF

clone size: many
D gene: .
J gene: TRBJ1-1
V gene: TRBV7-9
CDR3 DNA: TGTGCCAGCAGCGGGGGACGGCCCCCGGTGACTGAAGCTTTCTTT
CDR3 protein: CASSGGRPPVTEAFF

clone size: .
D gene: .
J gene: TRBJ1-5
V gene: TRBV20-1
CDR3 DNA: TGCAGTGCTAGAGATCCCAGGGCGGGTAGTCAGCCCCAGCATTTT
CDR3 protein: CSARDPRAGSQPQHF

clone size: many
D gene: TRBD1
J gene: TRBJ1-5
V gene: TRBV7-9
CDR3 DNA: TGTGCCAGCAGCGAAGGACAGGGTATTTTCCAGCCCCAGCATTTT
CDR3 protein: CASSEGQGIFQPQHF

clone size: many
D gene: TRBD1
J gene: TRBJ1-2
V gene: TRBV7-2
CDR3 DNA: TGTGCCAGCACCAAACAGGGGGGGAACTATGGCTACACCTTC
CDR3 protein: CASTKQGGNYGYTF

clone size: .
D gene: .
J gene: TRBJ2-1
V gene: TRBV12-3/TRBV12-4
CDR3 DNA: TGTGCCAGCAGTTTAGTCTACAATGAGCAGTTCTTC
CDR3 protein: CASSLVYNEQFF

clone size: few
D gene: .
J gene: TRBJ1-1
V gene: TRBV20-1
CDR3 DNA: TGCAGTAGTCGGGGGGGGACTGAAGCTTTCTTT
CDR3 protein: CSSRGGTEAFF

clone size: many
D gene: .
J gene: TRBJ1-1
V gene: TRBV28
CDR3 DNA: TGTGCCAGCAGTTTATGGGGGATTGCTTTCTTT
CDR3 protein: CASSLWGIAFF

clone size: .
D gene: .
J gene: TRBJ1-4
V gene: TRBV24-1
CDR3 DNA: TGTGCCACCAGTGATTCCGGGAGTGGGAATGAAAAACTGTTTTTT
CDR3 protein: CATSDSGSGNEKLFF

clone size: .
D gene: .
J gene: TRBJ2-7
V gene: TRBV28
CDR3 DNA: TGTGCCAGCAGTAGGACAGTGACCACCTACGAGCAGTACTTC
CDR3 protein: CASSRTVTTYEQYF

clone size: many
D gene: .
J gene: TRBJ2-5
V gene: TRBV24-1
CDR3 DNA: TGTGCCACCGCCTCAGGGGCTCGGTACGAGACCCAGTACTTC
CDR3 protein: CATASGARYETQYF

clone size: .
D gene: TRBD1
J gene: TRBJ1-2
V gene: TRBV10-3
CDR3 DNA: TGTGCCAGCCTACGGGGACAGGGGCCCGCGGGCTACACCTTC
CDR3 protein: CASLRGQGPAGYTF

clone size: .
D gene: .
J gene: TRBJ2-7
V gene: TRBV20-1
CDR3 DNA: TGCAGTGCCGACCCGGGGAGCTCCTACGAGCAGTACTTC
CDR3 protein: CSADPGSSYEQYF

clone size: many
D gene: .
J gene: TRBJ1-5
V gene: TRBV19
CDR3 DNA: TGTGCCAGTACGGGGCGGTTAGGGTTAGGGGAAAGCAATCAGCCCCAGCATTTT
CDR3 protein: CASTGRLGLGESNQPQHF

clone size: many
D gene: TRBD1
J gene: TRBJ2-7
V gene: TRBV7-6
CDR3 DNA: TGTGCCAGCAGCTTAGCTCCGGGACAGACCTACGAGCAGTACTTC
CDR3 protein: CASSLAPGQTYEQYF

clone size: few
D gene: TRBD1
J gene: TRBJ2-5
V gene: TRBV10-3
CDR3 DNA: TGTGCCATCAGGACCGGGACAGGGCAAGAGACCCAGTACTTC
CDR3 protein: CAIRTGTGQETQYF

clone size: few
D gene: .
J gene: TRBJ2-2
V gene: TRBV24-1
CDR3 DNA: TGTGCCACCAGTGATTTCGTCACCGGGGAGCTGTTTTTT
CDR3 protein: CATSDFVTGELFF

clone size: many
D gene: .
J gene: TRBJ2-5
V gene: TRBV20-1
CDR3 DNA: TGCAGTGCTAGTCCAATGCGCGTCCTACAAGAGACCCAGTACTTC
CDR3 protein: CSASPMRVLQETQYF

clone size: .
D gene: .
J gene: TRBJ1-2
V gene: TRBV20-1
CDR3 DNA: TGCAGTGCTATTGAACAGGGATATGGCTACACCTTC
CDR3 protein: CSAIEQGYGYTF

clone size: .
D gene: .
J gene: TRBJ1-1
V gene: TRBV12-3/TRBV12-4
CDR3 DNA: TGTGCCGGTAGCCCCGCCGGGGGGTCTGCTTTCTTT
CDR3 protein: CAGSPAGGSAFF

clone size: once
D gene: .
J gene: TRBJ1-3
V gene: TRBV7-9
CDR3 DNA: TGTGCCAGCAGCCCTAGGGGCAACTCTGGAAACACCATATATTTT
CDR3 protein: CASSPRGNSGNTIYF

clone size: few
D gene: .
J gene: TRBJ1-6
V gene: TRBV5-1
CDR3 DNA: TGCGCCAGCAGCTGGACAATGACGGAGCCCCTCCACTTT
CDR3 protein: CASSWTMTEPLHF

clone size: .
D gene: .
J gene: TRBJ1-2
V gene: TRBV5-5
CDR3 DNA: TGTGCCAGCAGCCAAATGTATGGCTACACCTTC
CDR3 protein: CASSQMYGYTF

clone size: once
D gene: TRBD2
J gene: TRBJ2-7
V gene: TRBV7-2
CDR3 DNA: TGTGCCAGCAGCTCAGCGGGGGGGCCGGGTTTC
CDR3 protein: CASSSAGGPGF

clone size: few
D gene: .
J gene: TRBJ1-2
V gene: TRBV5-1
CDR3 DNA: TGCGCCAGCAGCTTCTCCGGGACCGATGGCTACACCTTC
CDR3 protein: CASSFSGTDGYTF